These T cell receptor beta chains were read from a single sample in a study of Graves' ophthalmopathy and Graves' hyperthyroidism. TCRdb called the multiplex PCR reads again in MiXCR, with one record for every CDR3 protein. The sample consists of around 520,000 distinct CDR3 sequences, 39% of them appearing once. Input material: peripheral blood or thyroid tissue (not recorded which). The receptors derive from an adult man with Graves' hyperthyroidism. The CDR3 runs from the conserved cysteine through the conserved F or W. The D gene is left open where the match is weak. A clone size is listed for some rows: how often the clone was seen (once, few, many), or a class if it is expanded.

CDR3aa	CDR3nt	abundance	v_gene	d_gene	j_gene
CASSSRDRGRTGELFF	TGTGCCAGCAGCTCCCGGGACAGGGGGCGAACCGGGGAGCTGTTTTTT	many	TRBV7-6	TRBD1	TRBJ2-2
CASKVTGSGPNTGELFF	TGTGCCAGCAAGGTAACGGGGAGCGGACCGAACACCGGGGAGCTGTTTTTT	many	TRBV25-1	-	TRBJ2-2
CASSEVGGKETQYF	TGTGCCAGCAGTGAAGTTGGGGGGAAGGAGACCCAGTACTTC	-	TRBV2	-	TRBJ2-5
CASSLSRQGFNYGYTF	TGTGCCAGCAGCTTATCACGACAGGGTTTCAACTATGGCTACACCTTC	-	TRBV7-2	TRBD1	TRBJ1-2
CATSDLGQGGGETQYF	TGTGCCACCAGTGATTTGGGACAGGGGGGGGGGGAGACCCAGTACTTC	-	TRBV24-1	TRBD1	TRBJ2-5
CATSEGTSGNTEAFF	TGTGCCACCAGCGAAGGGACTAGCGGGAACACTGAAGCTTTCTTT	-	TRBV15	-	TRBJ1-1
CSASRVAQYF	TGCAGTGCCTCGCGGGTCGCTCAGTACTTC	-	TRBV20-1	-	TRBJ2-7
CNALPPSLDPAFF	TGCAATGCTCTCCCGCCCTCGTTGGACCCGGCTTTCTTT	-	TRBV20-1	-	TRBJ1-1
CASSHRATNQPQHF	TGTGCCAGCAGCCACCGGGCCACCAATCAGCCCCAGCATTTT	-	TRBV3-1	-	TRBJ1-5
CASSVAPDSYEQYF	TGTGCCAGCAGCGTAGCTCCGGATTCCTACGAGCAGTACTTC	many	TRBV9	-	TRBJ2-7
CASSLDRSPEPQHF	TGTGCCAGCAGCTTAGATCGATCTCCCGAGCCCCAGCATTTT	many	TRBV11-2	-	TRBJ1-5
CASSGAGTGISYEQYF	TGTGCCAGCAGCGGAGCCGGGACAGGGATCTCCTACGAGCAGTACTTC	many	TRBV7-9	TRBD1	TRBJ2-7
CSARGPAGESEQYF	TGCAGTGCTAGAGGACCCGCGGGGGAAAGCGAGCAGTACTTC	-	TRBV20-1	TRBD2	TRBJ2-7
CSVGAGDSSYEQYF	TGCAGCGTTGGGGCAGGGGATTCTTCCTACGAGCAGTACTTC	many	TRBV29-1	-	TRBJ2-7
CATSRDRPLGETQYF	TGTGCCACCAGCAGAGATCGACCGCTAGGAGAGACCCAGTACTTC	many	TRBV15	-	TRBJ2-5
CASSTPALETQYF	TGTGCCAGCAGTACACCGGCCTTAGAGACCCAGTACTTC	many	TRBV28	-	TRBJ2-5
CATSRVAGIYNSPLHF	TGTGCCACCAGCAGAGTCGCAGGGATCTATAATTCACCCCTCCACTTT	many	TRBV15	-	TRBJ1-6
CSAQTFDEKLFF	TGCAGTGCCCAGACGTTCGACGAAAAACTGTTTTTT	many	TRBV20-1	-	TRBJ1-4
CASYGGQGARGYTF	TGTGCCAGCTACGGGGGACAGGGGGCACGTGGCTACACCTTC	many	TRBV2	TRBD1	TRBJ1-2
CASSPYTGTEAFF	TGTGCCAGCAGCCCCTACACCGGGACTGAAGCTTTCTTT	many	TRBV7-9	-	TRBJ1-1
CASVIAGAHETQYF	TGTGCCAGCGTAATAGCGGGAGCCCATGAGACCCAGTACTTC	-	TRBV12-3/TRBV12-4	TRBD2	TRBJ2-5
CASSLQGINYGYTF	TGTGCCAGCAGTTTGCAGGGGATCAACTATGGCTACACCTTC	many	TRBV12-3/TRBV12-4	-	TRBJ1-2
CASSLRRGFNQPQHF	TGTGCCAGCAGCTTACGTCGAGGATTCAATCAGCCCCAGCATTTT	many	TRBV7-2	-	TRBJ1-5
CASSLKMGATNEKLFF	TGTGCCAGCAGTTTAAAGATGGGGGCAACTAATGAAAAACTGTTTTTT	few	TRBV12-3/TRBV12-4	-	TRBJ1-4
CASSPGMGNTQYF	TGTGCCAGCAGCCCAGGTATGGGGAATACGCAGTATTTT	-	TRBV7-9	-	TRBJ2-3
CASSHSGKLFF	TGTGCCAGCAGCCACAGCGGAAAACTGTTTTTT	many	TRBV12-3/TRBV12-4	-	TRBJ1-4
CASSEFGRDGYTF	TGTGCCAGCAGTGAATTCGGACGGGATGGCTACACCTTC	many	TRBV25-1	-	TRBJ1-2
CASSHIQGSGELFF	TGTGCCAGCAGTCATATACAGGGTTCCGGGGAGCTGTTTTTT	few	TRBV2	-	TRBJ2-2
CASSPDRGAYEQYF	TGTGCCAGCAGCCCGGACAGGGGGGCGTACGAGCAGTACTTC	many	TRBV3-1	TRBD1	TRBJ2-7
CASSRTGGDYGYTF	TGTGCCAGCAGCAGGACAGGGGGCGATTATGGCTACACCTTC	many	TRBV6-4	TRBD1	TRBJ1-2
CATKAYYEQYF	TGTGCCACTAAGGCGTACTACGAGCAGTACTTC	many	TRBV6-5	-	TRBJ2-7
CAWSAPRTGKYGYTF	TGTGCCTGGAGTGCACCTCGGACAGGGAAGTATGGCTACACCTTC	few	TRBV30	TRBD1	TRBJ1-2
CASSQVNLDGKNIQYF	TGCGCCAGCAGCCAAGTTAACCTAGATGGGAAAAACATTCAGTACTTC	once	TRBV4-1	-	TRBJ2-4
CASRVAEKLFF	TGTGCCAGCAGAGTAGCTGAAAAACTGTTTTTT	many	TRBV2	-	TRBJ1-4
CSARSGGAYEQYF	TGCAGTGCTAGAAGCGGGGGGGCCTACGAGCAGTACTTC	many	TRBV20-1	TRBD2	TRBJ2-7
CASSNGGAYEQYF	TGTGCCAGTAGTAACGGGGGGGCCTACGAGCAGTACTTC	many	TRBV19	TRBD2	TRBJ2-7
CAISDRQDTSEQYF	TGTGCCATCAGTGACAGACAGGATACGTCCGAGCAGTACTTC	-	TRBV10-3	-	TRBJ2-7
CAQWNTEAFF	TGTGCCCAGTGGAACACTGAAGCTTTCTTT	few	TRBV7-6	-	TRBJ1-1
CASSYWGENTEAFF	TGTGCCAGCAGTTACTGGGGGGAGAACACTGAAGCTTTCTTT	many	TRBV6-5	-	TRBJ1-1
CASSFRVVGSRETQYF	TGTGCCAGCAGTTTCAGGGTTGTAGGGAGTAGGGAGACCCAGTACTTC	many	TRBV7-6	-	TRBJ2-5